Listed below are T cell receptor beta chains from one sample, sequenced in a study of early T cells in non-severe SARS-CoV-2 infection. One entry per CDR3 protein, called by TCRdb with MiXCR from the 5' RACE reads. Altogether about 66,000 distinct CDR3 sequences are present, approximately 9.1% being singletons, with the ten largest covering 3.2%. Sequencing was done on a sample of whole blood. These receptors came from an adult who was a healthcare worker with PCR-confirmed SARS-CoV-2 infection or an uninfected control (not recorded which). The CDR3 runs from the conserved cysteine through the conserved F or W. Each record gives: clone size, V gene, J gene, D gene, CDR3 DNA, CDR3 protein. A D gene is named only where the DNA matches it firmly. Not all rows give a size; the values are once, few, many and, for expanded clones, a class.

clone_size: many
v_call: TRBV20-1
j_call: TRBJ2-2
d_call: -
cdr3_nt: TGCAGTGCTAGGACGACACGAGAGACCGGGGAGCTGTTTTTT
cdr3_aa: CSARTTRETGELFF

clone_size: many
v_call: TRBV28
j_call: TRBJ2-1
d_call: -
cdr3_nt: TGTGCCAGCAGTTTAGAGGTTTTGAATGAGCAGTTCTTC
cdr3_aa: CASSLEVLNEQFF

clone_size: few
v_call: TRBV30
j_call: TRBJ1-3
d_call: -
cdr3_nt: TGTGCCTGGGTCCCTTCCTCTGGAAACACCATATATTTT
cdr3_aa: CAWVPSSGNTIYF

clone_size: -
v_call: TRBV30
j_call: TRBJ2-3
d_call: -
cdr3_nt: TGTGCCTGGAGCAGAGACAGCAAGGGCACAGATACGCAGTATTTT
cdr3_aa: CAWSRDSKGTDTQYF

clone_size: few
v_call: TRBV5-1
j_call: TRBJ1-1
d_call: -
cdr3_nt: TGCGCCAGCAAGCCCCTTGGTTTAGGGACCACTGAAGTTTTCTTT
cdr3_aa: CASKPLGLGTTEVFF

clone_size: few
v_call: TRBV3-1
j_call: TRBJ1-1
d_call: TRBD1
cdr3_nt: TGTGCCAGCAGTCAACAGGGGGACACTGAAGCTTTCTTT
cdr3_aa: CASSQQGDTEAFF

clone_size: few
v_call: TRBV12-3/TRBV12-4
j_call: TRBJ2-7
d_call: -
cdr3_nt: TGTGCCAGCAGTTTATTGGGAGGGGGGTTCGAGCAGTACTTC
cdr3_aa: CASSLLGGGFEQYF

clone_size: -
v_call: TRBV30
j_call: TRBJ1-2
d_call: -
cdr3_nt: TGTGCCTGGAGCCGTGGGGGTGGCTACACCTTC
cdr3_aa: CAWSRGGGYTF

clone_size: -
v_call: TRBV7-6
j_call: TRBJ2-3
d_call: -
cdr3_nt: TGTGCCAGCAGCGCTAGCTCCGATACGCAGTATTTT
cdr3_aa: CASSASSDTQYF

clone_size: many
v_call: TRBV21-1
j_call: TRBJ2-5
d_call: -
cdr3_nt: TGTGCCAGCAGCTTCACCCCGGGACGGATACAAGAGACCCAGTACTTC
cdr3_aa: CASSFTPGRIQETQYF

clone_size: many
v_call: TRBV29-1
j_call: TRBJ1-4
d_call: TRBD1
cdr3_nt: TGCAGCGTGGCGACAGGGCCTAATGAAAAACTGTTTTTT
cdr3_aa: CSVATGPNEKLFF

clone_size: few
v_call: TRBV2
j_call: TRBJ2-4
d_call: TRBD2
cdr3_nt: TGTGCCAGCCAAGCGGGAGGATCCAAAAACATTCAGTACTTC
cdr3_aa: CASQAGGSKNIQYF

clone_size: few
v_call: TRBV6-5
j_call: TRBJ1-2
d_call: TRBD1
cdr3_nt: TGTGCCAGCAGCCCCAAGGGCCAGGGACAGCCCGATGGGGGGTATGGCTACACCTTC
cdr3_aa: CASSPKGQGQPDGGYGYTF

clone_size: -
v_call: TRBV7-2
j_call: TRBJ2-7
d_call: TRBD2
cdr3_nt: TGTGCCAGCAGCCCCTACGGGCGGGAGCACGAGCAGCACTTC
cdr3_aa: CASSPYGREHEQHF